The 28 T cell receptor beta chains in this list originate from one sample, sequenced in a study of response to subunit inactivated influenza vaccine. TCRdb re-called the RT-PCR reads through MiXCR, storing one row per CDR3 protein. The sample records roughly 500,000 distinct CDR3 sequences, about 25% being singletons. The source was CD4+ T cells sorted from PBMCs, collected more than 4 days after vaccination. These TCRs come from a man aged 45-65 years who received an inactivated influenza vaccine.

V gene TRBV25-1 combines with J gene TRBJ2-5; 8 bases are shared with TRBD2. The CDR3 extends over 14 amino acids. V gave up 6 bases and J gave up 8 bases; unmatched junction bases: 11. CDR1 is MGHDK and CDR2 is SYGVNS in the germline V gene. CDR3 residues: CASSPGGAGVTQYF. The CDR3 DNA reads as TGTGCCAGCAGCCCCGGGGGAGCGGGAGTAACCCAGTACTTC.

There are a few counts of this clonotype. This chain joins TRBV4-2 and TRBJ1-1; no clear D. The CDR3 totals 17 residues. Trimming left V 0 bases short and J 1 base short, with 15 bases between. Germline V gene data show CDR1 as LGHNA and CDR2 as YNFKEQ. The CDR3 DNA is TGTGCCAGCAGCCAAGATCGACGAGGGCTCGGGAACACTGAAGCTTTCTTT. It translates to CASSQDRRGLGNTEAFF.

A few counts support this clonotype. The V and J genes are TRBV5-6 and TRBJ1-2, with D unclear. There are 12 residues in the CDR3. V lost 2 bases and J 7 bases, leaving 9 bases between the germline ends. Germline V gene sequence: CDR1 SGHDT, CDR2 YYEEEE. The CDR3 coding sequence is TGTGCCAGCAGCTTTTCAACCGGTGGCTACACCTTC. Translating it yields CASSFSTGGYTF. Full variable domain (outside the CDR3, taken from reference TRBV5-6 and TRBJ1-2): DAGVTQSPTHLIKTRGQQVTLRCSPKSGHDTVSWYQQALGQGPQFIFQYYEEEERQRGNFPDRFSGHQFPNYSSELNVNALLLGDSALYLCASSFSTGGYTFGSGTRLTVV.

In its sample, this clonotype was seen a few times. The CDR3 here is CASSFRTGYGYTF. The CDR3 DNA sequence: TGTGCCAGCAGCTTTCGGACAGGGTATGGCTACACCTTC. J is TRBJ1-2 and V is TRBV7-8, with 8 bases lining up with TRBD1. V lost 3 bases, J lost 5 bases, and 2 bases stayed unmatched. Germline lookup yields CDR1 SGHVS and CDR2 FQNEAQ. This CDR3 region has 13 residues.

This sequence joins TRBV7-9 and TRBJ2-7; 8 positions agree with TRBD2. Trimming cost V 2 bases and J 6 bases; bases outside gene matches: 9. Germline V gene sequence: CDR1 SEHNR, CDR2 FQNEAQ (reference sequence). The length of the CDR3 is 15 residues. CDR3 region: CASSLSSLAGLEQYF. The CDR3 nucleotides are TGTGCCAGCAGCTTAAGTAGTCTAGCGGGCCTCGAGCAGTACTTC.

V usage is TRBV6-1 and J usage is TRBJ2-7, with 9 bases matching TRBD1. V dropped 7 bases and J dropped 3; count of bases not matched to a gene: 10. Germline values: CDR1 MNHNS, CDR2 SASEGT. This CDR3 region has 15 residues. DNA of the CDR3: TGTGCCAGCAAAACCCTCAGACAGGGGGTCTACGAGCAGTACTTC. Residues: CASKTLRQGVYEQYF.

In this sample, this clonotype turned up a few times. V usage is TRBV12-3 or TRBV12-4 and J usage is TRBJ2-2; D is unresolved. Trimming took 7 bases from V and 2 from J, leaving 14 bases between them. This CDR3 is 15 amino acids long. The CDR3 protein is CASTLRSQNTGELFF. The CDR3 DNA follows: TGTGCCAGCACTCTCCGGTCACAAAACACCGGGGAGCTGTTTTTT.

There are a few counts of this clonotype. V is TRBV7-7 and J is TRBJ2-1; TRBD1 agrees at 10 bases. The CDR3 is made up of 16 amino acids. Germline V gives CDR1 SSHAT, CDR2 FNYEAQ (reference sequence). The V gene end was trimmed by 5 bases and the J gene end by 8 bases; junction bases not matched to a gene: 12. The CDR3 DNA sequence: TGTGCCAGCAGCCCCACCCCGGGACAGGGGATCTATGAGCAGTTCTTC. It specifies CASSPTPGQGIYEQFF.

The rearrangement links TRBV2 to TRBJ2-7, with D perhaps TRBD1 (6 bases). The CDR3 has 13 amino acids. Germline lookup yields CDR1 SNHLY and CDR2 FYNNEI. V lost 6 bases and J lost 2, with 11 bases in between. DNA for the CDR3: TGTGCCAGCAGCAACCAGGGGCCCTACGAGCAGTACTTC. Encoded protein: CASSNQGPYEQYF.

The J gene is TRBJ2-7, the V gene TRBV7-8; TRBD2 might be the D (5 bases). Trimming removed 3 bases from V and 4 bases from J, with 10 bases in between. Germline loops: CDR1 SGHVS, CDR2 FQNEAQ. The CDR3 is 13 residues long. The CDR3 bases are TGTGCCAGCAGCTTTCAAAGCGGATACGAGCAGTACTTC. Amino acids: CASSFQSGYEQYF.

A few counts support this clonotype. V usage is TRBV20-1 and J usage is TRBJ2-5; perhaps TRBD2 as D (6 bases). The CDR3 consists of 15 residues. Trimming cost V 0 bases and J 1 base, with 12 bases left between them. Germline values: CDR1 DFQATT, CDR2 SNEGSKA (reference sequence). The CDR3 here is CSARDPTSTQETQYF. CDR3 coding DNA: TGCAGTGCTAGAGATCCTACTAGCACCCAAGAGACCCAGTACTTC.

The CDR3 loop is CASSLANTGGTDTQYF. The CDR3 DNA reads as TGTGCCAGCAGCTTAGCGAACACAGGGGGAACAGATACGCAGTATTTT. The chain carries TRBV7-9 and TRBJ2-3; 8 nucleotides agree with TRBD1. The CDR3 consists of 16 residues. Trimming at V came to 0 bases and at J to 3 bases, leaving 5 bases not matched to a gene. Germline CDR1 reads SEHNR; CDR2 reads FQNEAQ (reference sequence). The full variable domain, rest sourced from reference TRBV7-9 and TRBJ2-3, is DTGVSQNPRHKITKRGQNVTFRCDPISEHNRLYWYRQTLGQGPEFLTYFQNEAQLEKSRLLSDRFSAERPKGSFSTLEIQRTEQGDSAMYLCASSLANTGGTDTQYFGPGTRLTVL.

This clonotype showed up just once. The CDR3, as DNA: TGTGCCAGCAGCTTAATTAATGAAAAACTGTTTTTT. This translates into CASSLINEKLFF. V usage is TRBV7-9 and J usage is TRBJ1-4; no reliable D call. CDR1 and CDR2 from the germline V gene are SEHNR and FQNEAQ (reference sequence). V gave up 2 bases and J gave up 4 bases, with 2 bases separating them. CDR3 size: 12 residues. Variable domain in full (rest from reference TRBV7-9 and TRBJ1-4): DTGVSQNPRHKITKRGQNVTFRCDPISEHNRLYWYRQTLGQGPEFLTYFQNEAQLEKSRLLSDRFSAERPKGSFSTLEIQRTEQGDSAMYLCASSLINEKLFFGSGTQLSVL.

The gene calls are TRBV2 and TRBJ2-1; 11 nucleotides match TRBD1. This CDR3 region has 15 residues. V dropped 6 bases and J dropped 9; count of bases not matched to a gene: 10. Per germline, CDR1 SNHLY and CDR2 FYNNEI. CDR3 in amino acids: CASREGQGVVGEQFF. The CDR3 DNA reads TGTGCCAGCAGAGAGGGACAGGGGGTGGTTGGTGAGCAGTTCTTC.

This clonotype came up a few times. This sequence joins TRBV25-1 and TRBJ2-1; 10 bases match TRBD2. The germline V gene encodes CDR1 MGHDK and CDR2 SYGVNS. Unmatched junction bases numbered 9, after V lost 3 bases and J lost 4 bases. The CDR3 has 17 residues. This CDR3 is CASSDQLLAGVYNEQFF. In DNA form, the CDR3 reads TGTGCCAGCAGTGATCAACTTCTAGCGGGAGTGTACAATGAGCAGTTCTTC. The entire variable domain, with the rest obtained from reference TRBV25-1 and TRBJ2-1, is as follows: EADIYQTPRYLVIGTGKKITLECSQTMGHDKMYWYQQDPGMELHLIHYSYGVNSTEKGDLSSESTVSRIRTEHFPLTLESARPSHTSQYLCASSDQLLAGVYNEQFFGPGTRLTVL.

The chain is built from TRBV29-1 and TRBJ2-7; the D call may be TRBD1 or TRBD2 (5 bases each). Trimming pared 4 bases from V and 4 bases from J, leaving 14 bases between. Germline CDR1 and CDR2: SQVTM and ANQGSEA. The CDR3 has 13 amino acids. The CDR3 sequence is CSVGAGSAYEQYF. The DNA of the CDR3 is TGCAGCGTTGGAGCAGGGAGCGCGTACGAGCAGTACTTC.

The chain is built from TRBV5-1 and TRBJ2-1; TRBD2 matches 11 bases. V lost 4 bases, J lost 7 bases, and 7 bases stayed unmatched. Germline CDR1 and CDR2: SGHRS and YFSETQ. The CDR3 length is 15 residues. CDR3 loop: CASSPSSGGMNEQFF. CDR3 bases: TGCGCCAGCAGCCCGTCTAGCGGGGGGATGAATGAGCAGTTCTTC.

In DNA form, the CDR3 reads TGCAGTGCTACCGATTGGGGCGGAAGCTCCTACGAGCAGTACTTC. Translating it yields CSATDWGGSSYEQYF. The rearrangement joins TRBV20-1 to TRBJ2-7; D may be TRBD1 (5 bases). V was shortened by 4 bases and J by 0 bases, with 16 bases between the two germline ends. Germline V gives CDR1 DFQATT, CDR2 SNEGSKA (reference sequence). The CDR3 length is 15 residues.

The CDR3 spells CASRSGERETQYF. The CDR3, as DNA: TGTGCCAGCCGCTCGGGGGAAAGAGAGACCCAGTACTTC. V gene TRBV5-5 combines with J gene TRBJ2-5; D is perhaps TRBD2 (6 bases). V was trimmed by 7 bases and J by 4 bases, leaving 14 bases between them. Germline V gene lookup returns CDR1 SGHKS and CDR2 YYEKEE (reference sequence). This CDR3 region has 13 residues.

This clonotype turned up a few times. The chain is built from TRBV12-3 or TRBV12-4 and TRBJ1-1; D remains ambiguous. The CDR3 loop spans 14 amino acids. Trimming removed 5 bases at V and 6 bases at J, with 16 bases between. The CDR3 sequence: CASSTGRETSEAFF. CDR3 DNA sequence: TGTGCCAGCAGTACCGGACGGGAAACCTCTGAAGCTTTCTTT.

The chain combines TRBV14 with TRBJ1-6; D is unresolved. Looked up from germline, CDR1 is SGHDN and CDR2 is FVKESK. V gave up 1 base and J gave up 10 bases, with 11 bases separating them. The CDR3 is 14 amino acids. The CDR3 protein is CASSQANRGSPLHF. For the CDR3, the DNA is TGTGCCAGCAGCCAAGCAAACCGGGGATCACCCCTCCACTTT.

This clonotype was seen only a few times. The chain joins TRBV20-1 to TRBJ2-2, with D possibly matching TRBD2 (5 bases). CDR1 is DFQATT, CDR2 SNEGSKA, per germline (reference sequence). This CDR3 region has 14 residues. Trimming stripped 4 bases from V and 1 base from J, with 10 bases between. CDR3: CSATAALNTGELFF. Here the CDR3 DNA reads TGCAGTGCTACAGCGGCCTTGAACACCGGGGAGCTGTTTTTT.

This chain joins TRBV5-1 and TRBJ2-1; 10 bases agree with TRBD2. V dropped 4 bases and J dropped 8; count of bases not matched to a gene: 15. The CDR3 length is 17 residues. The germline V gene encodes CDR1 SGHRS and CDR2 YFSETQ. CDR3: CASSRGALAGVSDEQFF. CDR3 DNA: TGCGCCAGCAGCAGGGGCGCTCTAGCGGGAGTTAGCGATGAGCAGTTCTTC.

The sample holds a few counts of this clonotype. The CDR3 sequence: CASSPTRGLGTEAFF. The CDR3 coding sequence is TGTGCCAGCAGCCCGACGAGGGGGTTAGGGACTGAAGCTTTCTTT. This chain links TRBV14 with TRBJ1-1, with D maybe TRBD1 (6 bases). V was pared by 4 bases and J by 5 bases, with 17 bases between. This CDR3 spans 15 amino acids. CDR1 is SGHDN, CDR2 FVKESK, per germline.

The chain uses TRBV11-3 and TRBJ2-2; D unresolved. Trimming pared 6 bases from V and 2 bases from J, leaving 10 bases between. Per germline, CDR1 SGHNT and CDR2 YENEEA. The CDR3 length is 14 residues. For the CDR3, the DNA is TGTGCCAGCAGTATCTTCTCTAACACCGGGGAGCTGTTTTTT. Translation: CASSIFSNTGELFF. Full variable domain (remainder filled in from reference TRBV11-3 and TRBJ2-2): EAGVVQSPRYKIIEKKQPVAFWCNPISGHNTLYWYLQNLGQGPELLIRYENEEAVDDSQLPKDRFSAERLKGVDSTLKIQPAELGDSAVYLCASSIFSNTGELFFGEGSRLTVL.

V is TRBV7-6 and J is TRBJ2-5; 8 bases are a match to TRBD1. J was trimmed by 5 bases and V by 1 base; bases with no gene match: 9. Germline CDR1 SGHVS, CDR2 FNYEAQ. There are 16 residues in the CDR3. Here the CDR3 reads CASSLVVRGLGETQYF. CDR3 in DNA: TGTGCCAGCAGCTTAGTAGTCAGGGGGCTTGGTGAGACCCAGTACTTC.

The gene calls are TRBV7-6 and TRBJ2-7; TRBD2 matches at 9 bases. Germline-derived CDR1 and CDR2 are SGHVS and FNYEAQ. The CDR3 consists of 15 residues. V lost 3 bases and J lost 7; bases outside the gene matches: 10. The CDR3 spells CASSLKLAGLLEQYF. DNA of the CDR3: TGTGCCAGCAGCTTGAAACTAGCGGGCCTCCTGGAGCAGTACTTC.

This clonotype was counted a few times. The rearrangement joins TRBV28 to TRBJ2-1; 9 nucleotides match TRBD1. This CDR3 is 12 amino acids long. Germline loops: CDR1 MDHEN, CDR2 SYDVKM. Unmatched junction bases numbered 8, after V lost 6 bases and J lost 14 bases. The CDR3 DNA sequence: TGTGCCAGCAGCATAAGACAGGGGGAAGAGTTCTTC. Translation: CASSIRQGEEFF.